These 21 T cell receptor beta chains originate from one sample sequenced in a study of blood T cell repertoires in COVID-19. Profiled with immunoSEQ multiplex PCR; TCRdb holds only in-frame clones, not every one. The sample carries roughly 360,000 clones, 85% to 90% recorded once. The specimen was PBMCs or T cells enriched from blood (not recorded which). These receptors originate from a woman aged 25 to 39 with acute COVID-19.

The chain has TRBV7-2 and TRBJ1-1; D is undetermined. V lost 5 bases to trimming and J lost 1 base, with 11 bases between them. The germline V gene has CDR1 SGHTA and CDR2 FQGNSA. The CDR3 totals 14 residues. The CDR3 nucleotides are TGTGCCAGCAGCCTTATGAGCGGGAACACTGAAGCTTTCTTT. Encoded protein: CASSLMSGNTEAFF.

The CDR3 DNA is TGTGCCAGCAGTCTCCGACTAGCGGGGGGTTCCGGGGAGCTGTTTTTT. It yields the protein CASSLRLAGGSGELFF. The rearrangement uses TRBV25-1 and TRBJ2-2, with 13 positions matching TRBD2. The CDR3 runs 16 residues. CDR1 MGHDK and CDR2 SYGVNS come from the germline V gene. V lost 5 bases and J lost 6; bases outside the gene matches: 6.

J is TRBJ2-7 and V is TRBV5-4, with a weak D call TRBD1 (6 bases). Trimming shortened V by 0 bases and J by 6 bases, and 10 bases separated the two germline ends. This CDR3 region has 13 residues. CDR1 and CDR2 (germline): SGHNT, YYREEE (reference sequence). The CDR3 protein is CASSLAGASEQYF. The CDR3 coding sequence is TGTGCCAGCAGCTTGGCAGGGGCCTCCGAGCAGTACTTC.

The V gene is TRBV15, the J gene TRBJ2-7; 7 nucleotides match TRBD1. Trimming removed 5 bases from V and 6 bases from J; junction bases left unmatched: 19. Germline assignment: CDR1 LNHNV and CDR2 YYDKDF (reference sequence). CDR3 length: 17 amino acids. The CDR3 is CATSADQVTTGLGEQYF. Here the CDR3 DNA reads TGTGCCACCAGCGCCGATCAAGTAACGACAGGGTTGGGCGAGCAGTACTTC.

This sequence joins TRBV29-1 and TRBJ2-7; tentative D call: TRBD2 (7 bases). The CDR3 runs to 13 residues. V was clipped by 7 bases and J by 7 bases, with 20 bases between them. Germline V CDR1 and CDR2: SQVTM, ANQGSEA. The chain's CDR3 is CSAYEGGIGEQYF. CDR3 coding DNA: TGCAGCGCTTATGAGGGGGGGATAGGAGAGCAGTACTTC.

The chain combines TRBV6-4 with TRBJ2-1, with TRBD1 identical over 7 bases. The V gene's germline CDR1 is MRHNA and CDR2 SNTAGT. The CDR3 loop spans 19 amino acids. V trimming: 3 bases; J trimming: 6 bases; junction bases outside the gene matches: 20. As DNA, the CDR3 is TGTGCCAGCAGTGAGCTAGCTCCTCGGACAGGAGTTTCTCGCAATGAGCAGTTCTTC. This codes for CASSELAPRTGVSRNEQFF.

The chain links TRBV5-1 to TRBJ1-1; no definite D call. Trimming left V 0 bases short and J 3 bases short, with 12 bases between. The germline V gene encodes CDR1 SGHRS and CDR2 YFSETQ. The CDR3 loop spans 15 amino acids. The CDR3 loop is CASSLGHSYYTEAFF. The CDR3, as DNA: TGCGCCAGCAGCTTGGGGCACAGTTACTACACTGAAGCTTTCTTT.

The genes are TRBV10-2 and TRBJ1-6, with 7 nucleotides matching TRBD1. The CDR3 has 12 amino acids. Trimming removed 8 bases from V and 7 bases from J; junction bases left unmatched: 2. Germline CDR1 and CDR2: WSHSY and SAAADI. The DNA of the CDR3 is TGCGCCAGCCGACAGGGAAATTCACCCCTCCACTTT. Its translation: CASRQGNSPLHF.

The V gene is TRBV10-3, the J gene TRBJ1-2; 9 nucleotides align to TRBD1. J gave up 6 bases and V 7 bases, and 6 bases lay outside the gene matches. The length of the CDR3 is 13 residues. Germline CDR1 and CDR2: ENHRY and SYGVKD. CDR3 nucleotides: TGTGCCATCATGAGGGACAGGGACCATGGCTACACCTTC. This gives the protein CAIMRDRDHGYTF.

This clone was counted only a few times. The chain joins TRBV5-1 to TRBJ1-2; 8 bases are a match to TRBD1. Germline lookup yields CDR1 SGHRS and CDR2 YFSETQ. The CDR3 sequence is 17 residues long. The junction had 15 bases not matched to a gene; V was cut back by 0 bases and J by 8 bases. CDR3 amino acids: CASSLAAGGSSGYGYTF. CDR3 DNA sequence: TGCGCCAGCAGCTTGGCGGCAGGGGGCTCCTCGGGGTACGGCTACACCTTC.

This chain links TRBV10-1 with TRBJ2-1; no definite D call. The germline V and J ends were trimmed by 6 bases and 8 bases, with 14 bases remaining between them. The CDR3 runs to 13 residues. Germline CDR1 WNHNN, CDR2 SYGVQD (reference sequence). CDR3 protein: CASSQGRVDEQFF. The CDR3 DNA reads TGCGCCAGCAGCCAAGGCCGGGTTGATGAGCAGTTCTTC.

The V and J genes are TRBV19 and TRBJ2-1, with a possible D match to TRBD2 (6 bases). In germline, CDR1 is LNHDA, CDR2 SQIVND (reference sequence). The CDR3 totals 12 residues. The V end lost 3 bases, the J end lost 8 bases, and 8 bases lay between the germline ends. The CDR3 sequence: CASSISGDEQFF. DNA of the CDR3: TGTGCCAGTAGTATTTCGGGGGATGAGCAGTTCTTC.

The chain links TRBV10-3 to TRBJ2-1, with 11 positions matching TRBD1. CDR1 is ENHRY and CDR2 is SYGVKD in the germline V gene. V lost 11 bases and J lost 7; bases outside the gene matches: 7. The CDR3 length is 13 residues. CDR3 amino acids: CAATGTGGNEQFF. The CDR3 nucleotides are TGTGCCGCAACCGGGACAGGGGGAAATGAGCAGTTCTTC.

DNA for the CDR3: TGTGCCAGCAGCTTAGGCAGGGCTCCCGTCGAGCAGTACTTC. Its protein product is CASSLGRAPVEQYF. The chain uses TRBV13 and TRBJ2-7; a weak D match, TRBD1 (5 bases). The length of the CDR3 is 14 residues. Trimming removed 0 bases from V and 6 bases from J, with 12 bases in between. The germline V gene encodes CDR1 PRHDT and CDR2 FYEKMQ (reference sequence).

V usage is TRBV5-5 and J usage is TRBJ2-3; TRBD2 might be the D (6 bases). Germline lookup yields CDR1 SGHKS and CDR2 YYEKEE (reference sequence). The CDR3 contains 16 residues. With 0 bases removed from V and 2 bases from J, the gap between germline ends came to 13 bases. This CDR3 is CASSLEVLAPTDTQYF. The CDR3 coding sequence is TGTGCCAGCAGCTTGGAAGTACTAGCTCCCACAGATACGCAGTATTTT. The variable domain in full, completed from reference TRBV5-5 and TRBJ2-3, reads DAGVTQSPTHLIKTRGQQVTLRCSPISGHKSVSWYQQVLGQGPQFIFQYYEKEERGRGNFPDRFSARQFPNYSSELNVNALLLGDSALYLCASSLEVLAPTDTQYFGPGTRLTVL.

The rearrangement uses TRBV4-2 and TRBJ1-1; TRBD1 agrees at 7 bases. V lost 1 base, J lost 1 base, and 6 bases stayed unmatched. Germline CDR1 LGHNA, CDR2 YNFKEQ. The CDR3 is 16 residues long. The DNA for the CDR3 is TGTGCCAGCAGCCAAGTTTTCGGACAGGAGAACACTGAAGCTTTCTTT. It codes for CASSQVFGQENTEAFF.

The chain has TRBV3-1 (or the pseudogene TRBV3-2) and TRBJ1-2; a weak D match, TRBD1 (5 bases). Germline-derived CDR1 and CDR2 are LGHDT and YNNKEL (reference sequence). The V end was cut by 2 bases, the J end by 0 bases, with 13 bases between. CDR3 size: 16 residues. DNA of the CDR3: TGTGCCAGCAGCCAATCCGACAGACAAACTAACTATGGCTACACCTTC. Protein product: CASSQSDRQTNYGYTF.

This chain uses TRBV3-1 (or the pseudogene TRBV3-2) with TRBJ1-3; D remains unclear. Germline V gene data show CDR1 as LGHDT and CDR2 as YNNKEL (reference sequence). CDR3 length: 14 residues. The ends were cut back, 0 bases at V and 8 bases at J, with 11 bases in the middle. The CDR3 protein is CASSQDSPVDTIYF. DNA of the CDR3: TGTGCCAGCAGCCAAGATAGTCCCGTCGACACCATATATTTT.

The chain is built from TRBV6-5 and TRBJ1-5; tentative D call: TRBD1 (6 bases). Germline CDR1 MNHEY, CDR2 SVGAGI. Trimming took 5 bases from V and 0 from J, leaving 11 bases between them. There are 15 residues in the CDR3. The chain's CDR3 is CASSRTVRSNQPQHF. CDR3 DNA sequence: TGTGCCAGCAGTCGGACAGTACGTAGCAATCAGCCCCAGCATTTT.

The J gene is TRBJ1-4, the V gene TRBV6-1, with D possibly matching TRBD1 (6 bases). In germline, CDR1 is MNHNS, CDR2 SASEGT. The CDR3 is 18 amino acids. V lost 3 bases to trimming and J lost 8 bases, with 25 bases between them. CDR3 sequence: CASSDKPKHRAQWEKLFF. For the CDR3, the DNA is TGTGCCAGCAGTGACAAACCTAAACACAGGGCCCAGTGGGAAAAACTGTTTTTT.

This rearrangement joins TRBV27 to TRBJ2-4; tentative D call: TRBD1 (6 bases). The CDR3 consists of 14 residues. Trimming cost V 2 bases and J 7 bases, with 12 bases left between them. Germline V gives CDR1 MNHEY, CDR2 SMNVEV (reference sequence). CDR3 amino acids: CASSLRWGLNIQYF. The CDR3 region has the DNA TGTGCCAGCAGTTTAAGGTGGGGGCTCAACATTCAGTACTTC.